The 26 T cell receptor beta chains below were found in one sample sequenced in a study of identical twins. A single record per CDR3 protein comes from TCRdb applying MiXCR to the 5' RACE reads. The data contain 700,000 to 950,000 distinct CDR3 sequences, 10% to 15% of them singletons. This same sample was also part of a study on yellow fever vaccine responses in identical twins.

Sequenced input: PBMCs. These receptors were collected from a woman aged 18-29 years in good health.

The rearrangement uses TRBV12-3 or TRBV12-4 and TRBJ2-7, with 16 bases that match TRBD2. This CDR3 has 19 amino acids. V lost 5 bases and J lost 5; bases outside the gene matches: 15. The CDR3 nucleotides are TGTGCCAGCAGTCCAAGTAGAGGGGGACTAGCGGGAGGGTCCCACGAGCAGTACTTC. Its protein product is CASSPSRGGLAGGSHEQYF.

The table lists this clonotype with a few counts. The genes are TRBV11-2 and TRBJ2-1; D ambiguous. The V end was cut by 1 base, the J end by 0 bases, with 10 bases between. This CDR3 has 16 amino acids. The germline gives CDR1 SGHAT, CDR2 FQNNGV. This chain's CDR3 is CASSLVRLRSYNEQFF. Here the CDR3 DNA reads TGTGCCAGCAGCTTAGTACGGTTACGCTCCTACAATGAGCAGTTCTTC.

Of note for this clonotype: One base away lies a much larger clone, so this may be a sequencing read error. J is TRBJ2-3 and V is TRBV6-4; D is unclear. Per the germline V gene, CDR1 is MRHNA and CDR2 is SNTAGT. The CDR3 extends over 12 amino acids. V lost 2 bases, J lost 1 base, and 1 base lay in between. The CDR3 sequence: CASSDRTDTQYF. CDR3 in DNA: TGTGCCAGCAGTGACCGCACAGATACGCAGTATTTT.

The chain employs TRBV10-3 and TRBJ2-5; 7 bases match TRBD2. The CDR3 totals 16 residues. V lost 0 bases to trimming and J lost 5 bases; unmatched junction nucleotides: 9. The germline CDR1 and CDR2 sequences are ENHRY and SYGVKD. CDR3 loop: CAISESVSSGMETQYF. The CDR3 DNA reads TGTGCCATCAGTGAGTCGGTGTCGAGCGGGATGGAGACCCAGTACTTC.

This clonotype is labeled medium-sized. The chain joins TRBV6-2 or TRBV6-3 to TRBJ1-2, with D maybe TRBD1 (6 bases). The ends were cut back, 6 bases at V and 3 bases at J, with 17 bases in the middle. The CDR3 covers 15 residues. Germline V gene sequence: CDR1 MNHEY, CDR2 SVGEGT. In DNA, the CDR3 is TGTGCCAGCAGCCGGACAGCGATCGGGGACTATGGCTACACCTTC. Translation gives CASSRTAIGDYGYTF.

This clonotype was picked up many times. CDR3 in DNA: TGCAGTACGTTAGCGGCCCATAAAGAGACCCAGTACTTC. Its translation: CSTLAAHKETQYF. The chain recombines TRBV20-1 with TRBJ2-5; a weak D match, TRBD2 (6 bases). This CDR3 has 13 amino acids. V lost 8 bases to trimming and J lost 3 bases, with 16 bases between them. Germline V lookup: CDR1 DFQATT, CDR2 SNEGSKA (reference sequence).

This chain links TRBV11-1 with TRBJ1-6; TRBD1 matches at 10 bases. The CDR3 is made up of 18 amino acids. The germline V gene has CDR1 SGHAT and CDR2 FQDESV (reference sequence). After removal of 4 bases from V and 6 bases from J, the junction contained 12 bases not matched to a gene. CDR3: CASSSKPGQGITNSPLHF. CDR3 nucleotides: TGTGCCAGCAGCTCTAAACCGGGACAGGGGATTACTAATTCACCCCTCCACTTT. The full variable domain, rest sourced from reference TRBV11-1 and TRBJ1-6, is EAEVAQSPRYKITEKSQAVAFWCDPISGHATLYWYRQILGQGPELLVQFQDESVVDDSQLPKDRFSAERLKGVDSTLKIQPAELGDSAMYLCASSSKPGQGITNSPLHFGNGTRLTVT.

There are many counts of this clonotype. The rearrangement links TRBV12-3 or TRBV12-4 to TRBJ2-3, with TRBD2 matching 7 bases. The CDR3 consists of 15 residues. V shed 3 bases and J 0 bases; nucleotides not matched to a gene: 3. CDR3 DNA: TGTGCCAGCAGTTTGAGCGGGACTAGCACAGATACGCAGTATTTT. As protein: CASSLSGTSTDTQYF.

J is TRBJ2-5 and V is TRBV12-3 or TRBV12-4, with 10 positions matching TRBD1. This CDR3 contains 15 residues. After removal of 0 bases from V and 4 bases from J, the junction contained 2 bases not matched to a gene. The CDR3 DNA reads TGTGCCAGCAGTTTAGCTTGGACAGGGGGAGAGACCCAGTACTTC. Its protein product is CASSLAWTGGETQYF.

This rearrangement joins TRBV10-2 to TRBJ1-1; D is possibly TRBD1 (5 bases). CDR1 and CDR2 from the germline V gene are WSHSY and SAAADI. The V and J ends lost 7 bases and 5 bases respectively, with 14 bases between them. There are 13 residues in the CDR3. CDR3 in amino acids: CASMRQGRTEAFF. The CDR3 bases are TGCGCCAGCATGAGGCAGGGACGGACTGAAGCTTTCTTT.

This clonotype was found a few times. This rearrangement joins TRBV12-3 or TRBV12-4 to TRBJ1-2; D ambiguous. Trimming left V 0 bases short and J 6 bases short, with 2 bases between. This CDR3 comprises 11 residues. The DNA of the CDR3 is TGTGCCAGCAGTTTAGCGGATGGCTACACCTTC. Translation: CASSLADGYTF.

The sample holds many counts of this clonotype. The CDR3 sequence is CSARGGGAQSEQYV. Here the CDR3 DNA reads TGCAGTGCTAGAGGCGGGGGGGCACAGAGCGAGCAGTACGTC. V is TRBV20-1 and J is TRBJ2-7; 9 bases are a match to TRBD2. From germline, CDR1 is DFQATT and CDR2 SNEGSKA (reference sequence). The CDR3 sequence is 14 residues long. Unmatched junction bases numbered 7, after V lost 1 base and J lost 6 bases.

V is TRBV7-2 and J is TRBJ2-2; 8 nucleotides line up with TRBD2. After removal of 0 bases from V and 6 bases from J, the junction contained 3 bases not matched to a gene. The CDR3 has 15 residues. Germline V gene sequence: CDR1 SGHTA, CDR2 FQGNSA. DNA for the CDR3: TGTGCCAGCAGCTTAGCCGGACTAGCCGCCGGGGAGCTGTTTTTT. Translation gives CASSLAGLAAGELFF.

This rearrangement joins TRBV24-1 to TRBJ1-2; 9 bases are a match to TRBD1. Germline CDR1 and CDR2: KGHDR and SFDVKD. The CDR3 has 13 residues. J lost 6 bases, V lost 9 bases, and 7 bases had no gene match. The CDR3 loop reads CATWGQGADGYTF. The CDR3 DNA is TGTGCCACCTGGGGACAGGGAGCTGATGGCTACACCTTC.

As DNA, the CDR3 is TGTGCCAGCCGGACAGGGGGTTTCGAGACCCAGTACTTC. This gives the protein CASRTGGFETQYF. V gene TRBV28 combines with J gene TRBJ2-5, with 10 bases identical to TRBD1. V shed 8 bases, J shed 5 bases, and the junction held 5 bases outside the gene matches. Germline CDR1 MDHEN, CDR2 SYDVKM. CDR3 size: 13 residues.

This chain connects TRBV15 to TRBJ2-2; D might be TRBD2 (6 bases). V lost 0 bases and J 0 bases, leaving 11 bases between the germline ends. This CDR3 spans 17 amino acids. CDR1 LNHNV and CDR2 YYDKDF come from the germline V gene (reference sequence). The CDR3 DNA sequence: TGTGCCACCAGCAGAGAATTTAGACTAGCGAACACCGGGGAGCTGTTTTTT. Its protein product is CATSREFRLANTGELFF.

This chain connects TRBV12-5 to TRBJ2-7; D perhaps matches TRBD2 (6 bases). CDR1 is LGHNT, CDR2 FRNRAP, per germline. The CDR3 runs 19 residues. V lost 1 base, J lost 0 bases, and 22 bases lay in between. The DNA of the CDR3 is TGTGCTAGTGGTTTGGCCCTCGCGGGAAAGCGGGCGGGCTCCTACGAGCAGTACTTC. This encodes CASGLALAGKRAGSYEQYF.

This clonotype was seen more than once but under ten times. This chain uses TRBV6-1 with TRBJ1-5, with 8 nucleotides matching TRBD1. With V trimmed by 4 bases and J by 2 bases, 7 bases remained unmatched. The CDR3 runs 16 residues. CDR1 MNHNS and CDR2 SASEGT come from the germline V gene. CDR3 amino acids: CASSGAGGGGNQPQHF. The CDR3 nucleotides are TGTGCCAGCAGTGGGGCAGGGGGCGGAGGCAATCAGCCCCAGCATTTT.

The V gene is TRBV19, the J gene TRBJ2-2, with 8 bases identical to TRBD1. The CDR3 contains 13 residues. The V and J ends lost 10 bases and 4 bases, in that order; junction bases with no gene match: 5. The germline V gene encodes CDR1 LNHDA and CDR2 SQIVND (reference sequence). CDR3 sequence (DNA): TGTGCCACCCCGGACAGGGCCACCGGGGAGCTGTTTTTT. Translation: CATPDRATGELFF.

In DNA, the CDR3 is TGCGCCAGCAGTTTCAGGGTCCCGTCCGCAGATACGCAGTATTTT. Amino acids: CASSFRVPSADTQYF. The chain uses TRBV5-1 and TRBJ2-3; possibly TRBD1 for D (5 bases). Germline CDR1 SGHRS, CDR2 YFSETQ. Trimming pared 5 bases from V and 4 bases from J, leaving 17 bases between. The CDR3 loop spans 15 amino acids.

V gene TRBV4-2 combines with J gene TRBJ2-5; no firm D call. Looked up from germline, CDR1 is LGHNA and CDR2 is YNFKEQ. Trimming left V 2 bases short and J 4 bases short, with 11 bases between. CDR3 length equals 14 residues. In DNA form, the CDR3 reads TGTGCCAGCAGCCAAAAGTGGGGATCAGAGACCCAGTACTTC. Translating it yields CASSQKWGSETQYF.

This clonotype was seen ten or more times. The chain joins TRBV6-2 or TRBV6-3 to TRBJ1-1; 10 bases agree with TRBD1. Germline CDR1 MNHEY, CDR2 SVGEGT. There are 14 residues in the CDR3. V gave up 6 bases and J gave up 10 bases; unmatched junction bases: 11. Here the CDR3 reads CASRPGQGTRRAFF. In DNA form, the CDR3 reads TGTGCCAGCAGGCCGGGACAGGGGACCCGCAGAGCTTTCTTT.

The rearrangement links TRBV6-1 to TRBJ2-7; tentatively, D is TRBD2 (6 bases). Germline V gives CDR1 MNHNS, CDR2 SASEGT. The ends were cut back, 7 bases at V and 6 bases at J, with 13 bases in the middle. The CDR3 contains 12 residues. CDR3 sequence reads: CASTFAGIEQYF. The CDR3, as DNA: TGTGCCAGCACCTTTGCGGGGATCGAGCAGTACTTC.

This clonotype has just a few counts. The chain combines TRBV12-5 with TRBJ1-2, with unresolved D. Germline V gene data show CDR1 as LGHNT and CDR2 as FRNRAP. Trimming removed 3 bases at V and 6 bases at J, with 14 bases between. The CDR3 has 14 amino acids. CDR3 DNA: TGTGCTAGTGGTTTTGATGGGATTTCTAATGGCTACACCTTC. Translating it yields CASGFDGISNGYTF.

The rearrangement links TRBV7-6 to TRBJ2-5; a weak D match, TRBD2 (6 bases). The CDR3 consists of 15 residues. Germline lookup yields CDR1 SGHVS and CDR2 FNYEAQ. V gave up 1 base and J gave up 5 bases, with 14 bases separating them. CDR3 bases: TGTGCCAGCAGCTTAGACCAGGGCCGGGGGGAGACCCAGTACTTC. This codes for CASSLDQGRGETQYF.

This clonotype has a count of ten or more. The chain couples TRBV10-3 to TRBJ1-6, with TRBD1 as a possible D gene (5 bases). The V and J ends lost 4 bases and 8 bases respectively, with 15 bases between them. Per the germline V gene, CDR1 is ENHRY and CDR2 is SYGVKD. The CDR3 loop spans 15 amino acids. CDR3 in DNA: TGTGCCATCAGTGGGACATCCTCGAGCCATTCACCCCTCCACTTT. Its translation is CAISGTSSSHSPLHF.